Listed here are 16 T cell receptor beta chains from one sample, sequenced in a study of T cell responses to AZD1222 COVID-19 vaccine. Clones were sequenced by immunoSEQ multiplex PCR, and TCRdb holds only the in-frame ones, with some missing. The sample contains more than 140,000 clones, 90% to 95% of which appear only once. The sample here was peripheral blood, taken on day 0 of AZD1222 vaccination. Receptors originate from an adult in good health.

The chain carries TRBV5-5 and TRBJ2-7; possibly TRBD2 for D (6 bases). The CDR3 has 14 residues. V lost 2 bases and J 3 bases, leaving 12 bases between the germline ends. CDR1 is SGHKS, CDR2 YYEKEE, per germline (reference sequence). In DNA, the CDR3 is TGTGCCAGCAGCTTCACGGGAGTAGGCTACGAGCAGTACTTC. This encodes CASSFTGVGYEQYF.

The J gene is TRBJ2-7, the V gene TRBV28; D unresolved. CDR1 is MDHEN and CDR2 is SYDVKM in the germline V gene. Trimming pared 3 bases from V and 3 bases from J, leaving 9 bases between. CDR3 length: 13 amino acids. The CDR3 loop reads CASSFTVSYEQYF. The CDR3 region has the DNA TGTGCCAGCAGTTTTACGGTGAGCTACGAGCAGTACTTC.

V is TRBV29-1 and J is TRBJ2-1; TRBD2 aligns across 11 bases. The CDR3 consists of 14 residues. Germline V lookup: CDR1 SQVTM, CDR2 ANQGSEA. V shed 6 bases, J shed 6 bases, and the junction held 7 bases outside the gene matches. CDR3 protein: CSVEPLAGGNEQFF. For the CDR3, the DNA is TGCAGCGTCGAACCTCTAGCGGGAGGCAATGAGCAGTTCTTC.

The chain employs TRBV11-1 and TRBJ2-4; tentative D call: TRBD2 (6 bases). Germline CDR1 reads SGHAT; CDR2 reads FQDESV (reference sequence). Trimming took off 5 bases at V and 7 bases at J, with 12 bases between the two ends. The length of the CDR3 is 13 residues. The CDR3 here is CASSVTGTNIQYF. Here the CDR3 DNA reads TGTGCCAGCAGCGTCACCGGGACTAACATTCAGTACTTC. The full variable domain, its missing parts supplied by reference TRBV11-1 and TRBJ2-4, is EAEVAQSPRYKITEKSQAVAFWCDPISGHATLYWYRQILGQGPELLVQFQDESVVDDSQLPKDRFSAERLKGVDSTLKIQPAELGDSAMYLCASSVTGTNIQYFGAGTRLSVL.

The chain combines TRBV11-3 with TRBJ1-3, with 7 bases matching TRBD1. CDR1 and CDR2 (germline): SGHNT, YENEEA. The CDR3 has 13 amino acids. Trimming at V came to 3 bases and at J to 6 bases, leaving 2 bases not matched to a gene. CDR3 in amino acids: CASSFQGENTIYF. The CDR3, as DNA: TGTGCCAGCAGCTTTCAGGGGGAAAACACCATATATTTT.

V and J are TRBV7-3 and TRBJ2-7; D possibly corresponds to TRBD2 (6 bases). The CDR3 spans 15 residues. Germline V gene data show CDR1 as SGHTA and CDR2 as FQGTGA. V was shortened by 1 base and J by 7 bases, with 17 bases between the two germline ends. The CDR3 bases are TGTGCCAGCAGCTTAAGTCCCGCCGGGAGACCTGAGCAGTACTTC. The encoded protein is CASSLSPAGRPEQYF.

This chain links TRBV12-3 or TRBV12-4 with TRBJ1-2; D gene unclear. Trimming took off 6 bases at V and 8 bases at J, with 16 bases between the two ends. CDR3 length equals 13 residues. CDR3: CASSKLQEQGYTF. The CDR3 nucleotides are TGTGCCAGCAGCAAACTTCAGGAGCAGGGCTACACCTTC.

The gene calls are TRBV9 and TRBJ2-3; D might be TRBD2 (5 bases). The CDR3 length is 13 residues. Trimming removed 2 bases at V and 9 bases at J, with 13 bases between. The germline V gene encodes CDR1 SGDLS and CDR2 YYNGEE. CDR3 sequence (DNA): TGTGCCAGCAGCGTCAGCGGACGTGAAACGCAGTATTTT. It specifies CASSVSGRETQYF.

The rearrangement uses TRBV19 and TRBJ1-5; 7 bases match TRBD1. The junction had 7 bases not matched to a gene; V was cut back by 7 bases and J by 4 bases. The CDR3 is 14 amino acids. CDR1 and CDR2 (germline): LNHDA, SQIVND (reference sequence). The CDR3: CASTKGTVNQPQHF. Here the CDR3 DNA reads TGTGCCAGTACCAAGGGGACAGTTAATCAGCCCCAGCATTTT.

The chain recombines TRBV28 with TRBJ2-7, with 14 nucleotides matching TRBD2. V lost 5 bases to trimming and J lost 2 bases; unmatched junction nucleotides: 8. The CDR3 consists of 17 residues. The germline gives CDR1 MDHEN, CDR2 SYDVKM. The CDR3 loop reads CASSTGTSGRRTYEQYF. DNA of the CDR3: TGTGCCAGCAGTACCGGGACTAGCGGGAGAAGGACCTACGAGCAGTACTTC. Looking up the rest from reference TRBV28 and TRBJ2-7 gives the full variable domain: DVKVTQSSRYLVKRTGEKVFLECVQDMDHENMFWYRQDPGLGLRLIYFSYDVKMKEKGDIPEGYSVSREKKERFSLILESASTNQTSMYLCASSTGTSGRRTYEQYFGPGTRLTVT.

V gene TRBV4-3 combines with J gene TRBJ1-1, with TRBD1 as a possible D gene (5 bases). In germline, CDR1 is LGHNA, CDR2 YSLEER. The CDR3 consists of 13 residues. V gave up 0 bases and J gave up 10 bases, with 12 bases separating them. The CDR3 protein is CASSQEASGGAFF. The CDR3 coding sequence is TGCGCCAGCAGCCAAGAGGCCTCTGGGGGAGCTTTCTTT.

This clone has only a few counts. V usage is TRBV13 and J usage is TRBJ1-1; 8 nucleotides align to TRBD1. This CDR3 comprises 14 residues. Germline V gene lookup returns CDR1 PRHDT and CDR2 FYEKMQ (reference sequence). The junction had 7 bases not matched to a gene; V was cut back by 5 bases and J by 5 bases. The CDR3 DNA sequence: TGTGCCAGCAGCCGAGGGACAGGTGGGACTGAAGCTTTCTTT. It translates to CASSRGTGGTEAFF.

This chain links TRBV5-1 with TRBJ1-6, with D hard to call. CDR1 is SGHRS and CDR2 is YFSETQ in the germline V gene. CDR3 length: 15 amino acids. The V gene lost 0 bases and the J gene lost 7 bases, with 11 bases spanning the gap. CDR3 DNA sequence: TGCGCCAGCAGCTTGGCAGTCCCGGGGAATTCACCCCTCCACTTT. Its translation is CASSLAVPGNSPLHF.

The table lists this clone with a count of one. The chain is built from TRBV28 and TRBJ2-2; 7 nucleotides align to TRBD2. The V gene's germline CDR1 is MDHEN and CDR2 SYDVKM. This CDR3 is 16 amino acids long. Trimming cost V 4 bases and J 4 bases; bases outside gene matches: 9. The CDR3 protein is CASSWRAGEITGELFF. The CDR3 DNA follows: TGTGCCAGCAGTTGGCGGGCGGGAGAGATCACCGGGGAGCTGTTTTTT.

In its sample, this clone was seen once. The rearrangement uses TRBV28 and TRBJ1-1; 8 bases are a match to TRBD1. There are 15 residues in the CDR3. CDR1 MDHEN and CDR2 SYDVKM come from the germline V gene. J gave up 6 bases and V 5 bases, and 11 bases lay outside the gene matches. The CDR3 reads CASSPGQGAFAEAFF. In nucleotides, the CDR3 is TGTGCCAGCAGTCCTGGGCAGGGGGCATTCGCTGAAGCTTTCTTT.

The chain recombines TRBV9 with TRBJ1-1, with 9 bases matching TRBD1. V gave up 6 bases and J gave up 8 bases; unmatched junction bases: 8. Per the germline V gene, CDR1 is SGDLS and CDR2 is YYNGEE. CDR3 length: 13 residues. The CDR3 protein is CASNTGTGREAFF. The CDR3 coding sequence is TGTGCCAGCAACACCGGGACAGGGCGGGAAGCTTTCTTT.